The 23 T cell receptor beta chains in this list originate from one sample, sequenced in a study of cytomegalovirus exposure and HLA in healthy donors. TCRdb's copy holds only in-frame clones and misses some; the assay was immunoSEQ multiplex PCR. The sample lists 40,000 to 55,000 clones; approximately 88% were seen once. Sequenced sample: PBMCs. All receptors come from a woman in her twenties or thirties in good health and CMV-seronegative.

The chain joins TRBV7-3 to TRBJ2-1; 11 bases fit TRBD2. CDR1 and CDR2 (germline): SGHTA, FQGTGA. The V segment lost 5 bases and the J segment 4 bases; nucleotides outside the gene matches: 10. The CDR3 sequence is 17 residues long. CDR3 in DNA: TGTGCCAGCAGCCCGGCCCCAGGACTAGCGGGTTACAATGAGCAGTTCTTC. Translating it yields CASSPAPGLAGYNEQFF.

The chain employs TRBV15 and TRBJ1-5; unclear D gene. Germline CDR1 reads LNHNV; CDR2 reads YYDKDF (reference sequence). CDR3 length: 13 amino acids. The V end lost 5 bases, the J end lost 5 bases, and 10 bases lay between the germline ends. The CDR3 coding sequence is TGTGCCACCAGCTCCTACCAGGATCAGCCCCAGCATTTT. It is translated as CATSSYQDQPQHF.

This clone has just one count. The chain is built from TRBV7-2 and TRBJ2-1; TRBD2 aligns across 9 bases. Per the germline V gene, CDR1 is SGHTA and CDR2 is FQGNSA. The CDR3 totals 14 residues. Germline trimming cut 4 bases from V and 7 bases from J; bases unmatched to any gene: 5. CDR3 nucleotides: TGTGCCAGCAGCTATGGCCTAGCGGGGAATGAGCAGTTCTTC. Translating gives CASSYGLAGNEQFF.

This clone was seen only a few times. The rearrangement joins TRBV9 to TRBJ2-4; D perhaps matches TRBD2 (7 bases). There are 17 residues in the CDR3. Trimming took 3 bases from V and 1 from J, leaving 17 bases between them. From germline, CDR1 is SGDLS and CDR2 YYNGEE. The CDR3 protein is CASSDRPGEGAKNIQYF. In DNA, the CDR3 is TGTGCCAGCAGCGACCGCCCAGGGGAGGGGGCCAAAAACATTCAGTACTTC.

The rearrangement uses TRBV28 and TRBJ2-7; the D gene is possibly TRBD2 (5 bases). Between the trimmed V and J ends, which lost 2 bases and 3 bases, there was a span of 11 bases. Germline V gene lookup returns CDR1 MDHEN and CDR2 SYDVKM. The CDR3 runs 14 residues. The CDR3 protein is CASSLGAAGYEQYF. The CDR3 nucleotides read TGTGCCAGCAGTTTAGGTGCCGCGGGCTACGAGCAGTACTTC.

As regards this clone: No DNA is shown, since the ends of the CDR3 on it are uncertain; the CDR3 is the one TCRdb lists. This chain connects TRBV28 to TRBJ1-5; the table's D gene call, TRBD1, was not cross checked with the DNA. From germline, CDR1 is MDHEN and CDR2 SYDVKM. The CDR3 is 15 residues long, counting both termini. Here the CDR3 reads CASSFLAGLNQPQHF.

The V call is TRBV5-1, the J call TRBJ2-7; TRBD2 is a possible D gene (6 bases). This CDR3 contains 13 residues. Germline CDR1 reads SGHRS; CDR2 reads YFSETQ. V lost 0 bases to trimming and J lost 7 bases, with 11 bases between them. CDR3 coding DNA: TGCGCCAGCAGCTTGGGGGGCGGGAATGAGCAGTACTTC. It yields the protein CASSLGGGNEQYF.

The chain joins TRBV5-1 to TRBJ2-1, with D possibly matching TRBD2 (6 bases). The V end lost 2 bases, the J end lost 5 bases, and 23 bases lay between the germline ends. The CDR3 is 18 amino acids. CDR1 and CDR2 (germline): SGHRS, YFSETQ. The CDR3 nucleotides are TGCGCCAGCAGCTTAGCGGCGGGATACTCGGGACCCGACAATGAGCAGTTCTTC. Its translation: CASSLAAGYSGPDNEQFF.

The gene calls are TRBV28 and TRBJ2-1, with D hard to call. Looked up from germline, CDR1 is MDHEN and CDR2 is SYDVKM. V was pared by 4 bases and J by 7 bases, with 11 bases between. This CDR3 comprises 13 residues. Here the CDR3 reads CASSSPVKNEQFF. The CDR3 DNA sequence: TGTGCCAGCAGTTCCCCGGTAAAGAATGAGCAGTTCTTC.

This clone was seen a few times. The chain has TRBV6-5 and TRBJ2-7, with D possibly matching TRBD2 (6 bases). The V gene lost 1 base and the J gene lost 5 bases, with 12 bases spanning the gap. CDR1 is MNHEY, CDR2 SVGAGI, per germline. CDR3 length: 14 amino acids. The CDR3 sequence: CASSYWSSGDEQYF. CDR3 in DNA: TGTGCCAGCAGTTACTGGTCTTCGGGGGACGAGCAGTACTTC.

V is TRBV15 and J is TRBJ2-3, with D tentatively TRBD2 (6 bases). The CDR3 loop spans 14 amino acids. The V gene lost 1 base and the J gene lost 6 bases, with 11 bases spanning the gap. CDR1 and CDR2 from the germline V gene are LNHNV and YYDKDF (reference sequence). CDR3 DNA: TGTGCCACCAGCAGAGCGACGGGAGAGGATACGCAGTATTTT. Residues: CATSRATGEDTQYF.

The V and J genes are TRBV29-1 and TRBJ1-2, with 10 bases identical to TRBD1. Per the germline V gene, CDR1 is SQVTM and CDR2 is ANQGSEA. CDR3 length equals 12 residues. After removal of 5 bases from V and 8 bases from J, the junction contained 5 bases not matched to a gene. The CDR3 sequence is CSVSGTGEGYTF. In nucleotides, the CDR3 is TGCAGCGTTTCCGGGACAGGGGAAGGCTACACCTTC.

As DNA, the CDR3 is TGTGCCAGTAGTATCTATGTGCCAGTGACCGGAGAGAGGGAGCAGTTCTTC. It is translated as CASSIYVPVTGEREQFF. V gene TRBV19 combines with J gene TRBJ2-1; the D is unclear. Germline CDR1 LNHDA, CDR2 SQIVND (reference sequence). This CDR3 has 17 residues. V lost 3 bases and J 10 bases, leaving 25 bases between the germline ends.

The V call is TRBV2, the J call TRBJ2-1, with TRBD2 matching over 8 bases. V was pared by 8 bases and J by 2 bases, with 5 bases of the junction left unmatched. The CDR3 covers 14 residues. The V gene's germline CDR1 is SNHLY and CDR2 FYNNEI. CDR3 DNA sequence: TGTGCCAGCTTTCTAGCGGGCCCCTACAATGAGCAGTTCTTC. Amino acid sequence: CASFLAGPYNEQFF.

The chain is built from TRBV10-3 and TRBJ1-4; D might be TRBD1 (6 bases). Germline values: CDR1 ENHRY, CDR2 SYGVKD. The CDR3 is 13 residues long. V shed 5 bases and J shed 8 bases, with 12 bases lying between them. CDR3 nucleotide sequence: TGTGCCATCAGTAAGACAGGCCGAGAAAAACTGTTTTTT. It is translated as CAISKTGREKLFF.

This chain connects TRBV29-1 to TRBJ2-3; a weak D match, TRBD2 (6 bases). Per germline, CDR1 SQVTM and CDR2 ANQGSEA. This CDR3 has 14 residues. Trimming removed 7 bases at V and 1 base at J, with 15 bases between. CDR3: CSANAGTRTDTQYF. CDR3 nucleotides: TGCAGCGCCAACGCCGGGACTCGCACAGATACGCAGTATTTT.

This rearrangement joins TRBV11-2 to TRBJ1-4; 10 bases align to TRBD1. V lost 1 base, J lost 7 bases, and 3 bases stayed unmatched. CDR3 length: 15 amino acids. Germline loops: CDR1 SGHAT, CDR2 FQNNGV. DNA of the CDR3: TGTGCCAGCAGCTTAGCTGGACAGGGGGTTGAAAAACTGTTTTTT. Its protein is CASSLAGQGVEKLFF.

The rearrangement joins TRBV30 to TRBJ2-6; D may be TRBD2 (5 bases). CDR1 GTSNPN and CDR2 SVGIG come from the germline V gene (reference sequence). The CDR3 is 15 amino acids. V was pared by 8 bases and J by 0 bases, with 14 bases between. CDR3: CARGWSGSGANVLTF. Written as DNA, the CDR3 is TGTGCCCGAGGGTGGTCGGGCTCTGGGGCCAACGTCCTGACTTTC.

The chain has TRBV5-1 and TRBJ1-1; D may be TRBD1 (5 bases). CDR3 length equals 14 residues. V gave up 1 base and J gave up 1 base, with 8 bases separating them. Germline V CDR1 and CDR2: SGHRS, YFSETQ. Written as DNA, the CDR3 is TGCGCCAGCAGCTTGCAGGGCGGGAACACTGAAGCTTTCTTT. Translating it yields CASSLQGGNTEAFF.

The count of this clone is one. The V and J genes are TRBV14 and TRBJ1-3; D gene uncertain. V lost 1 base and J 3 bases, leaving 4 bases between the germline ends. Germline CDR1 and CDR2: SGHDN and FVKESK. This CDR3 contains 13 residues. CDR3 in amino acids: CASSQAIGNTIYF. The CDR3 nucleotides read TGTGCCAGCAGCCAAGCCATTGGAAACACCATATATTTT.

This chain joins TRBV2 and TRBJ2-2; 7 positions agree with TRBD2. Germline CDR1 reads SNHLY; CDR2 reads FYNNEI. The V segment lost 1 base and the J segment 7 bases; nucleotides outside the gene matches: 6. The CDR3 has 15 residues. The CDR3 nucleotides are TGTGCCAGCAGTGAAGAGGAGGGAGGGGACGGGGAGCTGTTTTTT. Encoded protein: CASSEEEGGDGELFF.

The V and J genes are TRBV27 and TRBJ2-7, with 9 bases identical to TRBD1. J gave up 4 bases and V 5 bases, and 9 bases lay outside the gene matches. Germline V lookup: CDR1 MNHEY, CDR2 SMNVEV (reference sequence). There are 15 residues in the CDR3. The CDR3 DNA reads as TGTGCCAGCAGTCCGGGACAGGGAATTTCGTACGAGCAGTACTTC. This encodes CASSPGQGISYEQYF.

CDR3 region: CASSPRQKTYEQYF. The CDR3 nucleotides are TGTGCCAGCAGTCCGCGGCAGAAAACCTACGAGCAGTACTTC. The genes are TRBV28 and TRBJ2-7; the D is unclear. The germline CDR1 and CDR2 sequences are MDHEN and SYDVKM. The CDR3 loop spans 14 amino acids. V gave up 5 bases and J gave up 2 bases, with 13 bases separating them.